This T cell receptor beta chain was observed in a study of CD8+ T cells in alopecia areata (dated by TCRdb to 2016 to 2018). With respect to the entire study: The treated patients, all with moderate-to-severe alopecia areata, were enrolled in an open-label pilot trial of oral tofacitinib given at 5 to 10 mg twice daily. Biopsies were taken from tofacitinib-treated patients at baseline and again at 4 and 24 weeks into treatment, and several of those patients also had a later scalp biopsy. Human TCRbeta sequencing covered scalp tissue and sorted CD4+ and CD8+ peripheral blood T cells from patchy and totalis/universalis alopecia areata patients and healthy controls. Disease severity in treated patients was measured with the SALT score, which quantifies the percentage of affected scalp surface area. Patients stayed on tofacitinib for 6 to 18 months and then had 6 months of follow-up off drug so that delayed response and recurrence could be assessed. immunoSEQ multiplex PCR using 35 Vbeta forward primers and 13 Jbeta reverse primers was used to amplify TCRbeta CDR3 regions. In both human patients and the C3H/HeJ mouse model, the study applied high-throughput TCRbeta sequencing to look at T cell clonal expansion in alopecia areata. Scalp clonality was compared across normal scalp (n=4), patchy alopecia areata scalp (n=8), and alopecia totalis/universalis scalp (n=8). RNA came from the PAXgene miRNA kit for fixed scalp, the miRNeasy kit for PBMCs, and the RNeasy kit for mouse skin.

The treatment or condition label for this specimen denotes: oral pan-JAK inhibitor, 5-10 mg twice daily. From alopecia areata patients, peripheral blood was collected along with lesional scalp punch biopsies. PBMCs were separated by density centrifugation and stained for CD3, CD4 and CD8, after which CD4+ and CD8+ T cells were sorted on a FACSAria. The paper's findings and limits, for the study overall: Many expanded lesional clones persisted in scalp and blood during tofacitinib treatment, which may partly explain relapse after stopping treatment. Shared TCR sequences between patients were less evident than in mice, which may be partly attributable to HLA diversity in the patient population. Tofacitinib significantly decreased scalp clonality and the number of expanded CD8+ clones among the top 100 scalp clones. The treated cohort was small, with a single nonresponder, so links between baseline CD8+ expansion and response need larger studies. Higher clonality and more expanded CD8+ clones were observed in lesional scalp than in normal scalp, particularly in alopecia totalis/universalis, a finding suggestive of antigenic drive. Unlike mouse skin, where gammadelta T cells dominate, normal human skin contains resident alphabeta T cells that get sequenced too, which complicates analysis of the scalp TCR repertoire.

Turning to this clone: The clone's antigen remains unknown. No much larger clonotype is one base removed from it; base qualities were not supplied.

The CDR3 sequence holds 14 residues, the cysteine and phenylalanine included. The CDR3 DNA has 42 bases and is translated from base 1. Germline trimming: 5 bases from V, 10 bases from J; junction bases outside gene matches: 7. CDR1 and CDR2 are drawn from the germline V gene (reference sequence): GTSNPN, SVGIG. The library was prepared using the immunoSEQ multiplex PCR assay. RNA was extracted from all samples and reverse transcribed into cDNA as template for TCR sequencing. First-strand cDNA was synthesized with SuperScript III using a 2:1 mix of oligo-dT and random hexamers. A synthetic immune receptor repertoire was used to assess amplification bias, and residual bias was removed computationally. Regarding the original processing steps: Raw reads were preprocessed to remove errors, and CDR3 was defined according to IMGT conventions as the region from the conserved cysteine to phenylalanine. Clonality was computed as 1 minus the Shannon entropy, with the entropy normalized by log2 of the number of productive unique TCRs. CD4 or CD8 identity of scalp clones was inferred by cross-referencing scalp TCRbeta sequences with sorted blood CD4 and CD8 repertoires. In TCRdb, the immuneACCESS table is reduced to in-frame sequences with V and J assigned. These tables do not hold every clone; where another copy was compared, an unresolved V gene accounts for under half, and the others remain unexplained. That table gives V, J and clone size, and the DNA gave D and trimming. Here the sample has 150,000 to 200,000 clones; less than 75% occur a single time. The ten largest clones represent about a sixth of the sample.

This receptor chain uses TRBV30 and TRBJ1-6, with TRBD1 identical over 11 junction bases. The receptor was isolated from a human donor with alopecia areata. Material: CD4+ T cells sorted from blood, obtained at approximately week 56, from a patient treated with tofacitinib. CDR3 region: CAWGTGGYYSPLHF. The DNA reads as follows: TGTGCCTGGGGGACAGGGGGGTACTACTCACCCCTCCACTTT.